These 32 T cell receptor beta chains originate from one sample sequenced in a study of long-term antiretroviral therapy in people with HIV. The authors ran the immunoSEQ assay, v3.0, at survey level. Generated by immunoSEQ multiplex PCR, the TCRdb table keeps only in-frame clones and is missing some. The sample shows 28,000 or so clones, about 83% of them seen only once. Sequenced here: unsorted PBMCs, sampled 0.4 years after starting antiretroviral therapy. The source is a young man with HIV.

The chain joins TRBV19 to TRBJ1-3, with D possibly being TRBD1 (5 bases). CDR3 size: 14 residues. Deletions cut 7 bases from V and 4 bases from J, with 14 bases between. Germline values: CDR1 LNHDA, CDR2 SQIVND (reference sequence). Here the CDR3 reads CASINRLQGNTIYF. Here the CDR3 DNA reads TGTGCCAGTATAAACAGGCTACAGGGAAACACCATATATTTT.

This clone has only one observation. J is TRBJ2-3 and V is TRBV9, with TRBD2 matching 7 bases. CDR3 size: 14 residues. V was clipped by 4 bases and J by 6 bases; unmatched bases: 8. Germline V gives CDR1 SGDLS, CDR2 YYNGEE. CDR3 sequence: CASSRNLGGDTQYF. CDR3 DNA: TGTGCCAGCAGCCGAAACCTCGGGGGGGATACGCAGTATTTT.

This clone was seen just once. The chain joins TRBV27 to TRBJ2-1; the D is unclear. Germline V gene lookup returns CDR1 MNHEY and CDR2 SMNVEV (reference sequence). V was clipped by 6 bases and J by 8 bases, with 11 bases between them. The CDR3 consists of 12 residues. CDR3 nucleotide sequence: TGTGCCAGCAGCCACTATGCGGATGAGCAGTTCTTC. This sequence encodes CASSHYADEQFF.

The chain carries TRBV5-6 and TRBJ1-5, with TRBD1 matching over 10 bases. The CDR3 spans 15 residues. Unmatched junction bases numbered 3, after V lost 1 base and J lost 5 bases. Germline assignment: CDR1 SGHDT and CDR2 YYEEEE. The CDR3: CASSLRGQGYQPQHF. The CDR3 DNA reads TGTGCCAGCAGCTTGAGGGGACAGGGGTATCAGCCCCAGCATTTT.

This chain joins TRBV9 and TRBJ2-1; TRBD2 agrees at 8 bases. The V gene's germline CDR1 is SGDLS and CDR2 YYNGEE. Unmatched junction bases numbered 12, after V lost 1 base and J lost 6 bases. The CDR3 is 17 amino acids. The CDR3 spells CASSVSPKGLGPNEQFF. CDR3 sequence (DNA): TGTGCCAGCAGCGTATCTCCAAAGGGACTAGGGCCCAATGAGCAGTTCTTC.

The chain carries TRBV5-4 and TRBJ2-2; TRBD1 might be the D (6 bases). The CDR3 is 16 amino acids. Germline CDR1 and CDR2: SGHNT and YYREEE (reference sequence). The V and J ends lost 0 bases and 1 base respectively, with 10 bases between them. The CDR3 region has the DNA TGTGCCAGCAGCTTGGCCAGGGGCCGGAACACCGGGGAGCTGTTTTTT. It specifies CASSLARGRNTGELFF.

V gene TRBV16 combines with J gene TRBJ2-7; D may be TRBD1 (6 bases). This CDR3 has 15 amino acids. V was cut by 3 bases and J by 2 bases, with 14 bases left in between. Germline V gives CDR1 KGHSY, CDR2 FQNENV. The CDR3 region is CASSHGPGHPYEQYF. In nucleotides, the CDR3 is TGTGCCAGCAGCCATGGACCGGGACACCCCTACGAGCAGTACTTC.

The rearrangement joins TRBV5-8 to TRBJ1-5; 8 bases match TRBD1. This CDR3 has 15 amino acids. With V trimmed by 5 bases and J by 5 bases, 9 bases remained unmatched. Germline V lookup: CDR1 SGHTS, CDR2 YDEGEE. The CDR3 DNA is TGTGCCAGCAGTTGGGATACAGGGGGAGATCAGCCCCAGCATTTT. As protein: CASSWDTGGDQPQHF.

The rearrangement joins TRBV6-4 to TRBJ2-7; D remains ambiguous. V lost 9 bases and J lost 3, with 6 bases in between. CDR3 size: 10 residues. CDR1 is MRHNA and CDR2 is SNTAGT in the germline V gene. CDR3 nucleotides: TGTGCCAGATCTTGCTACGAGCAGTACTTC. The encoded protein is CARSCYEQYF.

CDR3 DNA: TGTGCCAGCAGTTTATTTGGCGAGCAGTACTTC. This sequence encodes CASSLFGEQYF. The chain combines TRBV28 with TRBJ2-7; D gene uncertain. V was shortened by 1 base and J by 6 bases, with 4 bases between the two germline ends. The germline CDR1 and CDR2 sequences are MDHEN and SYDVKM. The CDR3 consists of 11 residues.

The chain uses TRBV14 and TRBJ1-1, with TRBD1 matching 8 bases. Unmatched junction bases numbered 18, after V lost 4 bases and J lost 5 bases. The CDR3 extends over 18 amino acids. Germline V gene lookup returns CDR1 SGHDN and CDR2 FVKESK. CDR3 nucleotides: TGTGCCAGCAGCCCATTTCAAAGGGCCGCAGGGGGCGTTACTGAAGCTTTCTTT. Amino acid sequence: CASSPFQRAAGGVTEAFF. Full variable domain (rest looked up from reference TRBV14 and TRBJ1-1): EAGVTQFPSHSVIEKGQTVTLRCDPISGHDNLYWYRRVMGKEIKFLLHFVKESKQDESGMPNNRFLAERTGGTYSTLKVQPAELEDSGVYFCASSPFQRAAGGVTEAFFGQGTRLTVV.

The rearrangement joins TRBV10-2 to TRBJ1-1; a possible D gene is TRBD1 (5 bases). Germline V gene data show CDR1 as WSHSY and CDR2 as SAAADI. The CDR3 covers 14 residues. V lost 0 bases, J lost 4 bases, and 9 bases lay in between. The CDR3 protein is CASSESRGGTEAFF. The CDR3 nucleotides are TGCGCCAGCAGTGAGTCGAGGGGAGGCACTGAAGCTTTCTTT.

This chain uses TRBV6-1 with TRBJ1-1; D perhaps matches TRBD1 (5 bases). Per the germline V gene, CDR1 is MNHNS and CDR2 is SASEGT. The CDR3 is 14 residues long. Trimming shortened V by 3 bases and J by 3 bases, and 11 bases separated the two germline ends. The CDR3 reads CASSEVWGDTEAFF. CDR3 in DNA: TGTGCCAGCAGTGAGGTGTGGGGGGACACTGAAGCTTTCTTT.

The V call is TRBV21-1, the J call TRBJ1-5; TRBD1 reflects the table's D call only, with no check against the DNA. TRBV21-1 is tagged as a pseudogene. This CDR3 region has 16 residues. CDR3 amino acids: CASSVRTGYSNQPQHF. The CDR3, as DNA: TGTGCCAGCAGCGTACGGACAGGATATAGCAATCAGCCCCAGCATTTT.

Written as DNA, the CDR3 is TGTGCCAGCACCCCCGGGAGGAACACTGAAGCTTTCTTT. Protein product: CASTPGRNTEAFF. This chain connects TRBV28 to TRBJ1-1, with D uncertain. The CDR3 extends over 13 amino acids. Per the germline V gene, CDR1 is MDHEN and CDR2 is SYDVKM. The germline V and J ends were trimmed by 7 bases and 1 base, with 10 bases remaining between them.

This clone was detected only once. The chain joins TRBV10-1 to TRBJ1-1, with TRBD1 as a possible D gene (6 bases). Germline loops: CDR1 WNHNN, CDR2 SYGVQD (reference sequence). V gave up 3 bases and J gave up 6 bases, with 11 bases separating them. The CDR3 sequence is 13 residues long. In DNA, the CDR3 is TGCGCCAGCAGTGACCCGGGGGCTTCTGAAGCTTTCTTT. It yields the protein CASSDPGASEAFF.

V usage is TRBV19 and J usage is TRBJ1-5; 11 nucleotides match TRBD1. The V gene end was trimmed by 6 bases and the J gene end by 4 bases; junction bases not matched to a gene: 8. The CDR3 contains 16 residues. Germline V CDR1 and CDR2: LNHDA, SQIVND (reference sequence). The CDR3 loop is CASSEIGQGANQPQHF. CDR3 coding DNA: TGTGCCAGTAGCGAAATTGGACAGGGGGCGAATCAGCCCCAGCATTTT.

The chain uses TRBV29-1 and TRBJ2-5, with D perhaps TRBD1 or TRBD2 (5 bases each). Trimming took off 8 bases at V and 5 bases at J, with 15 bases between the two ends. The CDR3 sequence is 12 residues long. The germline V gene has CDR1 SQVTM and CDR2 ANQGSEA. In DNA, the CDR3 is TGCAGCACCCGAGGGGTTCCGGAGACCCAGTACTTC. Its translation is CSTRGVPETQYF.

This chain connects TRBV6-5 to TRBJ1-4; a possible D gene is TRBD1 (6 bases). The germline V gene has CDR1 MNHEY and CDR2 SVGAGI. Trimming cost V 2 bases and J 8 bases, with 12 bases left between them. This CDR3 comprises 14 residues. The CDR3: CASSYSRGGEKLFF. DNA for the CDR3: TGTGCCAGCAGTTACAGCAGGGGAGGAGAAAAACTGTTTTTT.

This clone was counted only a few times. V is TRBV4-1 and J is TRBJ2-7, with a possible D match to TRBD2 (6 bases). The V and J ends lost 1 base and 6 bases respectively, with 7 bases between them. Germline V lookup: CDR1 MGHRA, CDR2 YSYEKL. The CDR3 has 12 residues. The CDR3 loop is CASSQGRGEQYF. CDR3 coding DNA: TGCGCCAGCAGCCAAGGGAGGGGCGAGCAGTACTTC.

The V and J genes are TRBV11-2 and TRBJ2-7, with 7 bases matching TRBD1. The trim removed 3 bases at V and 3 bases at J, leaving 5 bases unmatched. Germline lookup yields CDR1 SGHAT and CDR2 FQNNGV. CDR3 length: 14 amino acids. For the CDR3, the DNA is TGTGCCAGCAGCTTCAGACAGGGAAACTACGAGCAGTACTTC. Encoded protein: CASSFRQGNYEQYF.

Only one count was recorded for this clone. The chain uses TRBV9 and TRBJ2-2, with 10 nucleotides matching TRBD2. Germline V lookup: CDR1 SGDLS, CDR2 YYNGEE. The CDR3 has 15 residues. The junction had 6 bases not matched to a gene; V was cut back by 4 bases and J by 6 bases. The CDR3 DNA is TGTGCCAGCAGCCCTAGCGGGAGCAAGGCCGGGGAGCTGTTTTTT. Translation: CASSPSGSKAGELFF. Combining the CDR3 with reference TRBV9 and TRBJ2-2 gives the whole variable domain DSGVTQTPKHLITATGQRVTLRCSPRSGDLSVYWYQQSLDQGLQFLIQYYNGEERAKGNILERFSAQQFPDLHSELNLSSLELGDSALYFCASSPSGSKAGELFFGEGSRLTVL.

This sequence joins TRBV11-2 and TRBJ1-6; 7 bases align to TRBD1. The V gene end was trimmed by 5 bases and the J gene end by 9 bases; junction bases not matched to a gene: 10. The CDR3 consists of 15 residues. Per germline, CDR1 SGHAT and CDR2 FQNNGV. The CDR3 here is CASSPLQGGVSPLHF. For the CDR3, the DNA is TGTGCCAGCAGCCCATTGCAGGGGGGCGTTTCACCCCTCCACTTT.

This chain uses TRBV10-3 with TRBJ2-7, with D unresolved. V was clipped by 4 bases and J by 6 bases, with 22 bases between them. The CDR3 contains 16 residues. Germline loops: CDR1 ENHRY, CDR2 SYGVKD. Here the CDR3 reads CAISGVERAGSSEQYF. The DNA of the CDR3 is TGTGCCATCAGTGGGGTTGAAAGGGCCGGGTCGAGCGAGCAGTACTTC.

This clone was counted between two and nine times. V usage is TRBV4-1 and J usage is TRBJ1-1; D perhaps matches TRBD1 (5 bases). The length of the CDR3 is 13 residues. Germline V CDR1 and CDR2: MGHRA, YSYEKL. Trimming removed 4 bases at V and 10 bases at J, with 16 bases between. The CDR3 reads CASSRTGLGGAFF. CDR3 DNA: TGCGCCAGCAGCCGGACGGGACTGGGGGGAGCTTTCTTT.

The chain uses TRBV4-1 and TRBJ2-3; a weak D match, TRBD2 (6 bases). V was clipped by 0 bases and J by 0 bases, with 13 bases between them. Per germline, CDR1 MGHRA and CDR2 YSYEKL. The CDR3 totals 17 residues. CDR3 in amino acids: CASSQDGLALSTDTQYF. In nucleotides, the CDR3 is TGCGCCAGCAGCCAAGATGGGCTAGCGCTTAGCACAGATACGCAGTATTTT.

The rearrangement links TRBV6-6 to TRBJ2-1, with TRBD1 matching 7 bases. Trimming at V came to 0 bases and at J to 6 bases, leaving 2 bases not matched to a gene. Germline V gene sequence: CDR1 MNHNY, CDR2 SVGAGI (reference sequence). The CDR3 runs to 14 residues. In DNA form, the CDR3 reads TGTGCCAGCAGTTACTCAACAGGGGCCAATGAGCAGTTCTTC. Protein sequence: CASSYSTGANEQFF.

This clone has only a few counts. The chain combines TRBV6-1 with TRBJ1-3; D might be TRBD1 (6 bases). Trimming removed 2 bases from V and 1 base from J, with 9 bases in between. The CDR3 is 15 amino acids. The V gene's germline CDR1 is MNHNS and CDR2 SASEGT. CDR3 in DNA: TGTGCCAGCAGTGAAAGGAGGGGGTCTGGAAACACCATATATTTT. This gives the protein CASSERRGSGNTIYF.

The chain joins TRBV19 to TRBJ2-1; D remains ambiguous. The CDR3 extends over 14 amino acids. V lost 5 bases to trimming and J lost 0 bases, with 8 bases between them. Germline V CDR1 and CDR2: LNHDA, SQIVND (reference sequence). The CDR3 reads CASSLGSSYNEQFF. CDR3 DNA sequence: TGTGCCAGTAGTCTGGGTAGCTCCTACAATGAGCAGTTCTTC.

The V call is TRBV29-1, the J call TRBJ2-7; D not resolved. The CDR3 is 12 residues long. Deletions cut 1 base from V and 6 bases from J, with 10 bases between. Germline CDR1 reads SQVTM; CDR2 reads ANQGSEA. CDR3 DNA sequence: TGCAGCGTTGAAGGGGTAATCGGCGAGCAGTACTTC. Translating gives CSVEGVIGEQYF.

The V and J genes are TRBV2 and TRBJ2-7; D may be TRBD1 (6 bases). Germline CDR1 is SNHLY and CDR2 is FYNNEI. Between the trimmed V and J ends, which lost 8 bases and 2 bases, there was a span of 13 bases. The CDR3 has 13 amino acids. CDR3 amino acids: CASGQGTPYEQYF. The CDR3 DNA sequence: TGTGCCAGCGGGCAGGGGACACCCTACGAGCAGTACTTC.

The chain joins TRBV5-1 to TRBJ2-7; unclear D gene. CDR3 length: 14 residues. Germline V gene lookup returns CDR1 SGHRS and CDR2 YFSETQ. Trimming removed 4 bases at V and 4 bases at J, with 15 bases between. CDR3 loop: CASSIAGPQYEQYF. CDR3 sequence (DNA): TGCGCCAGCAGCATCGCTGGGCCGCAATACGAGCAGTACTTC. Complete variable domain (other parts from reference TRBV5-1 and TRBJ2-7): KAGVTQTPRYLIKTRGQQVTLSCSPISGHRSVSWYQQTPGQGLQFLFEYFSETQRNKGNFPGRFSGRQFSNSRSEMNVSTLELGDSALYLCASSIAGPQYEQYFGPGTRLTVT.